These 6 T cell receptor beta chains came from one sample sequenced in a study of blood T cells in healthy people across ages. Next came a second PCR, run for about 7 to 12 cycles, which used a sample-barcoded 5' primer along with a J-beta primer mix. TCRdb re-analysed the 5' RACE reads in MiXCR, keeping a single row per CDR3 protein. Altogether over a million distinct CDR3 sequences are present, 40% to 45% being singletons, with the ten largest covering about 3.8%. Sequencing was performed on blood. The receptors were sampled from a woman in her late teens or twenties in good health.

The chain has TRBV6-2 or TRBV6-3 and TRBJ2-1; D possibly corresponds to TRBD2 (5 bases). The CDR3 length is 15 residues. CDR1 and CDR2 from the germline V gene are MNHEY and SVGEGT. The V end was cut by 8 bases, the J end by 2 bases, with 16 bases between. The DNA for the CDR3 is TGTGCCAGCTGTACGACCAGCGGCCCCTACAATGAGCAGTTCTTC. Its protein is CASCTTSGPYNEQFF.

The chain links TRBV9 to TRBJ2-3; the match to TRBD2 covers 10 bases. CDR1 is SGDLS and CDR2 is YYNGEE in the germline V gene. With V trimmed by 0 bases and J by 6 bases, 7 bases remained unmatched. The CDR3 spans 16 residues. In DNA form, the CDR3 reads TGTGCCAGCAGCGTAGGAAGCGGGGGGGCTTATGATACGCAGTATTTT. It encodes CASSVGSGGAYDTQYF.

The V gene is TRBV27, the J gene TRBJ1-2; 11 nucleotides align to TRBD1. The germline V gene encodes CDR1 MNHEY and CDR2 SMNVEV (reference sequence). The CDR3 consists of 19 residues. With V trimmed by 6 bases and J by 3 bases, 18 bases remained unmatched. Written as DNA, the CDR3 is TGTGCCAGCAGCCAAAGCTACCGGGACAGGGGGTGGCGGGACTATGGCTACACCTTC. This encodes CASSQSYRDRGWRDYGYTF.

The gene calls are TRBV11-2 and TRBJ2-2; 14 nucleotides agree with TRBD2. V gave up 3 bases and J gave up 6 bases; unmatched junction bases: 12. Germline CDR1 and CDR2: SGHAT and FQNNGV. The CDR3 sequence is 19 residues long. The CDR3 DNA is TGTGCCAGCAGCTTCGACAGACTAGCGGGAGGGCCGGGCTCCGGGGAGCTGTTTTTT. It codes for CASSFDRLAGGPGSGELFF. The whole variable domain, filled in from reference TRBV11-2 and TRBJ2-2, reads EAGVAQSPRYKIIEKRQSVAFWCNPISGHATLYWYQQILGQGPKLLIQFQNNGVVDDSQLPKDRFSAERLKGVDSTLKIQPAKLEDSAVYLCASSFDRLAGGPGSGELFFGEGSRLTVL.

CDR3 region: CASSPVSGVITYNEQFF. The CDR3 region has the DNA TGTGCCAGCAGCCCAGTTAGCGGGGTTATCACCTACAATGAGCAGTTCTTC. V is TRBV11-2 and J is TRBJ2-1; the match to TRBD2 covers 8 bases. This CDR3 is built from 17 residues. Germline V gene lookup returns CDR1 SGHAT and CDR2 FQNNGV. V trimming: 5 bases; J trimming: 2 bases; junction bases outside the gene matches: 11.

A single count supports this clonotype. The chain carries TRBV10-3 and TRBJ2-1; 9 nucleotides agree with TRBD2. Germline loops: CDR1 ENHRY, CDR2 SYGVKD. Trimming took 6 bases from V and 8 from J; bases not matched to a gene: 17. The CDR3 is 17 residues long. The DNA of the CDR3 is TGTGCCATCAGCCCCGGCCGAGCGGGAGGCAGGATCCATGAGCAGTTCTTC. Protein sequence: CAISPGRAGGRIHEQFF.